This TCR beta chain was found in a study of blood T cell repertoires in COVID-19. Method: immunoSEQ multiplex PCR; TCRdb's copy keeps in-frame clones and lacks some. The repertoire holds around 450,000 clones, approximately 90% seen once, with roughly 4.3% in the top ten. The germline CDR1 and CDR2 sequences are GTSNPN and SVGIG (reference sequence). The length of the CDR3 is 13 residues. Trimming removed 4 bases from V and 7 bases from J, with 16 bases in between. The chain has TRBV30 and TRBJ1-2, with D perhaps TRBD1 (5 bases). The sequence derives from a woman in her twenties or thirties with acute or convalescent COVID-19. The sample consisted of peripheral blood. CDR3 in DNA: TGTGCCTGGACCGGGACTCCAGCGGCTGGCTACACCTTC. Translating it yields CAWTGTPAAGYTF.